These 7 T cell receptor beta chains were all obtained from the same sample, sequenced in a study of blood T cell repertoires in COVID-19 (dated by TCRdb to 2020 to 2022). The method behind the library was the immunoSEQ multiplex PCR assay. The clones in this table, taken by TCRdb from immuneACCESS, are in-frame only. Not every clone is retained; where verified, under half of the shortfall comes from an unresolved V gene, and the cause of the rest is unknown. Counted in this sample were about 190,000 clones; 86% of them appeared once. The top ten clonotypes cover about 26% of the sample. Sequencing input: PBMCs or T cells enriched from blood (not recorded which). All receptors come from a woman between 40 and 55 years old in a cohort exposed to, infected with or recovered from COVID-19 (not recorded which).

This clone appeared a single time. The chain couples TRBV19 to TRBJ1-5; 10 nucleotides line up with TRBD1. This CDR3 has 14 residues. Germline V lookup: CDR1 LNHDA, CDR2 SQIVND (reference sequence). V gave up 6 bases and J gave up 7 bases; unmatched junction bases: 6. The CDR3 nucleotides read TGTGCCAGTAGCCGGGACAGGGGTCGACAGCCCCAGCATTTT. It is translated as CASSRDRGRQPQHF.

The CDR3 nucleotides are TGTGCCCCACGGGGGTCACCCCTCCACTTT. Residues: CAPRGSPLHF. The chain combines TRBV30 with TRBJ1-6; D possibly corresponds to TRBD1 (5 bases). V dropped 8 bases and J dropped 10 bases, with 9 bases sitting between them. Germline loops: CDR1 GTSNPN, CDR2 SVGIG (reference sequence). CDR3 length equals 10 residues. The complete variable domain, with remaining parts taken from reference TRBV30 and TRBJ1-6, reads SQTIHQWPATLVQPVGSPLSLECTVEGTSNPNLYWYRQAAGRGLQLLFYSVGIGQISSEVPQNLSASRPQDRQFILSSKKLLLSDSGFYLCAPRGSPLHFGNGTRLTVT.

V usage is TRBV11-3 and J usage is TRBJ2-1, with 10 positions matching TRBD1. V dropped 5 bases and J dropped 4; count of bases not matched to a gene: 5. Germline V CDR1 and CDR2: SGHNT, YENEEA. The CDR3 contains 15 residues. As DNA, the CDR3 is TGTGCCAGCAGCCCGCGGACAGGGGGGTACAATGAGCAGTTCTTC. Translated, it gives CASSPRTGGYNEQFF. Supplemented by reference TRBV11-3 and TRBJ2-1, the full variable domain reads EAGVVQSPRYKIIEKKQPVAFWCNPISGHNTLYWYLQNLGQGPELLIRYENEEAVDDSQLPKDRFSAERLKGVDSTLKIQPAELGDSAVYLCASSPRTGGYNEQFFGPGTRLTVL.

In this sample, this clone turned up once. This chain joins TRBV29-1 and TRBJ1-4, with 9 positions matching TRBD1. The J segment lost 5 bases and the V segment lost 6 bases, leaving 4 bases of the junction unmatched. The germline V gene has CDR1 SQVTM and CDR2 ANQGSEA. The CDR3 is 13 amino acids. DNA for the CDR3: TGCAGCGTCCCGGGACAGGGCAATGAAAAACTGTTTTTT. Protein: CSVPGQGNEKLFF.

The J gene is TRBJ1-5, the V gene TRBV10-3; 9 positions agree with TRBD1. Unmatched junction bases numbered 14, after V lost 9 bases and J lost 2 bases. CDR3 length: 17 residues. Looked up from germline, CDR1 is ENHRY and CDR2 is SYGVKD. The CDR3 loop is CAIYRDRVVWRNQPQHF. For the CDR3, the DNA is TGTGCCATATACCGGGACAGGGTTGTATGGCGCAATCAGCCCCAGCATTTT.

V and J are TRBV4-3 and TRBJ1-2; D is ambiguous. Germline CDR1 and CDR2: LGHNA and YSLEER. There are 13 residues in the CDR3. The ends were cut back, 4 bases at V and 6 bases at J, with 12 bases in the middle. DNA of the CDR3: TGCGCCAGCAGCCGGGCATTACTCGATGGCTACACCTTC. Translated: CASSRALLDGYTF.

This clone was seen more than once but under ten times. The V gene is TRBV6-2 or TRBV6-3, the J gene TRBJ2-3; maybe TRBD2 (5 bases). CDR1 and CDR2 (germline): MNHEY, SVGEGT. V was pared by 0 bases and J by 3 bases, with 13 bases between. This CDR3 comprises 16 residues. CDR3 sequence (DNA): TGTGCCAGCAGTTACTCTCGGAGAACTAGAACAGATACGCAGTATTTT. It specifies CASSYSRRTRTDTQYF.